This T cell receptor beta chain derives from a study of T-cell memory formation after mild COVID-19 (dated by TCRdb to the early 2020s). For the study in its entirety: TCR sequence clusters from the two donors were largely donor specific. Longitudinal TCRalpha and TCRbeta repertoire sequencing tracked T-cell clones expanding and contracting after mild COVID-19 in a couple of donors. Two young, previously healthy adult volunteers, one female and one male, were included in the cohort.

In the germline V gene, CDR1 corresponds to SNHLY and CDR2 to FYNNEI. Measured from the cysteine to the phenylalanine, the CDR3 is 15 residues long. Just the 45-base CDR3 DNA is kept, in frame starting at base 1. Trimming leaves V shorter by 6 bases and J shorter by 2 bases, with the junction holding 3 bases beyond the gene matches. PBMCs were isolated by Ficoll-Paque density gradient centrifugation. Study-level results and caveats: Only a couple of mild cases were covered in the study, and larger cohorts including severe cases with pre-infection samples were considered necessary. Some responding clones were detected in pre-infection memory, which suggested that pre-existing cross-reactive memory T cells had joined the SARS-CoV-2 response. SARS-CoV-2 specificity of the second-wave clones peaking on day 37 was not confirmed. Contracting CD4+ clones were located mainly in the CM and EM memory subsets, whereas CD8+ clones were found to be enriched in EMRA. Clones contracting from day 15 to 85 had balanced CD4/CD8 phenotypes, while a second wave expanding from day 15 to 37 was biased towards CD4+.

Notes on this clonotype: The specificity of this receptor is unknown. Base-call qualities are not available, and no considerably larger clone is one nucleotide away.

TCRdb records Illumina NovaSeq 6000 as the sequencer. cDNA libraries for TCRalpha and TCRbeta were prepared by 5'RACE using constant-segment primers, with sample barcodes and unique molecular identifiers added. Trizol reagent was used to extract RNA from every sample. Amplification of the libraries took two PCR steps, and the second step added a second sample barcode plus Illumina TruSeq adapters. Sequencing of the libraries was done on an Illumina NovaSeq, producing 2 x 150 bp paired-end reads. The study's processing was this. With migec v1.2.7, reads were demultiplexed and then collapsed into UMI-guided consensus sequences. Using mixcr v2.1.11, UMI consensuses were aligned to TRA and TRB V and J templates and then assembled into clonotypes. Expanded or contracted clonotypes were those called significant by both edgeR and NoisET, with noise models trained on biological replicates. For edgeR calls, the cutoffs were a false discovery rate-adjusted p below 0.01 and a log2 fold-change threshold of 1. PCA with hierarchical clustering of max-normalized trajectories of the 1000 most abundant clonotypes was used as exploratory dynamics analysis. Separately sequenced CD4+ and CD8+ repertoires were used to assign the CD4 or CD8 phenotype of responding clones. TCRdb cleaned the public reads at Q25 with fastp, built clones with MiXCR and kept in-frame beta chains. Duplicate CDR3 protein sequences are folded into a single record with the most common DNA and genes. TCRdb's processing, not the authors' own work, is the source of the V and J calls. This sample gives around 250,000 distinct CDR3 sequences in total; 15% to 20% of them show up just once. Jointly, the top ten make up 23% of the sample.

This clonotype was obtained from a man between 18 and 35 years old who had mild COVID-19 (a few samples of this study predate the infection). The sample titles of this study are shuffled in the database, so cell type and time point are left out; the donor was told from shared clones. The sample taken for sequencing was PBMCs or a T cell subset sorted from them (not recorded which). The V gene is TRBV2 and the J gene is TRBJ2-5; TRBD2 aligns with 13 central bases. The CDR3 reads CASRRTSGGQETQYF. The DNA is TGTGCCAGCAGACGGACTAGCGGGGGACAAGAGACCCAGTACTTC.